This T cell receptor (beta chain) was captured by sequencing in a study of PD-1 blockade in classical Hodgkin lymphoma. Overall study results and limits: Possible causes of repertoire differences, disease activity or prior therapy, remain undefined. Baseline TCR diversity was reportedly lower in newly diagnosed patients than healthy donors.

Time point of the sample: newly diagnosed, previously untreated cHL patient sample. CD8+ T cell isolation from thawed PBMCs was performed by magnetic negative selection. Newly diagnosed, untreated classical Hodgkin lymphoma PBMCs served as comparison. In germline, CDR1 is LGHNA, CDR2 YNFKEQ. V shed 1 base and J 2 bases; nucleotides not matched to a gene: 4. The CDR3 has 15 amino acids. Points on this clone: Its specificity is unknown.

The method was immunoSEQ multiplex PCR; TCRdb's version includes in-frame clones alone and lacks a portion of them. Among 9,000 to 10,000 clones listed, about 91% were seen once. The sequence was collected from a human donor with classical Hodgkin lymphoma. Sample: CD8+ T cells from blood. The chain couples TRBV4-2 to TRBJ2-7; 8 bases line up with TRBD1. The CDR3 DNA is TGTGCCAGCAGCCAAGTCGGGACAGGCCCCTACGAGCAGTACTTC. Its protein is CASSQVGTGPYEQYF.